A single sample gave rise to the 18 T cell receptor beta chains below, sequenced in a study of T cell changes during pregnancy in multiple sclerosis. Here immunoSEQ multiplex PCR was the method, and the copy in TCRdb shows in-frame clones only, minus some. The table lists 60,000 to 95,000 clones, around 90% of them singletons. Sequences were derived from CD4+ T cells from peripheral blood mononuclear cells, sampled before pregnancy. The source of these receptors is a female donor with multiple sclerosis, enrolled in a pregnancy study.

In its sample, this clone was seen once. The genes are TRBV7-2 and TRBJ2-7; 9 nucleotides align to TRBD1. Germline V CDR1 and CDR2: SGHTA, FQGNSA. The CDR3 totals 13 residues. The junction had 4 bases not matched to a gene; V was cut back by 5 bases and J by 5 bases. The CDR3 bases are TGTGCCAGCAGCCCATGGACAGGGGACGAGCAGTACTTC. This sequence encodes CASSPWTGDEQYF. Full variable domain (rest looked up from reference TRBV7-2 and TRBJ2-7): GAGVSQSPSNKVTEKGKDVELRCDPISGHTALYWYRQSLGQGLEFLIYFQGNSAPDKSGLPSDRFSAERTGGSVSTLTIQRTQQEDSAVYLCASSPWTGDEQYFGPGTRLTVT.

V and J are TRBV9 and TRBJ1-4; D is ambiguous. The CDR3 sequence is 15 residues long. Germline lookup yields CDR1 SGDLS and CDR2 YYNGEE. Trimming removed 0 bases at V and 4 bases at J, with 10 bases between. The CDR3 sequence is CASSVGHSFNEKLFF. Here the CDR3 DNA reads TGTGCCAGCAGCGTAGGTCACAGTTTTAATGAAAAACTGTTTTTT.

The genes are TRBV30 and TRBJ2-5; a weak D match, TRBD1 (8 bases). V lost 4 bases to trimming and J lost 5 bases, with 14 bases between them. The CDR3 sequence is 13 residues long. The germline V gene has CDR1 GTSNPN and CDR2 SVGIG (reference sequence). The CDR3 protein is CAWNRGGWETQYF. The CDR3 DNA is TGTGCCTGGAACAGGGGGGGGTGGGAGACCCAGTACTTC.

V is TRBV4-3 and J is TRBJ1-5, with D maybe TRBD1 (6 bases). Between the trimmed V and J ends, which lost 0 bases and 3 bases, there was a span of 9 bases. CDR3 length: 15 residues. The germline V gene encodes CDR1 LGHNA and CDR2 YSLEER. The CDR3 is CASSQDGGPNQPQHF. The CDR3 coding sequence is TGCGCCAGCAGCCAAGACGGGGGGCCCAATCAGCCCCAGCATTTT.

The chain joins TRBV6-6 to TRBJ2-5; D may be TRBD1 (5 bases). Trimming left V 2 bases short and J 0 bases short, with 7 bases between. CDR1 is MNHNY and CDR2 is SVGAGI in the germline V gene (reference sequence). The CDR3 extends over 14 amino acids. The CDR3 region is CASSYDSYQETQYF. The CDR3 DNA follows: TGTGCCAGCAGTTACGACAGCTACCAAGAGACCCAGTACTTC.

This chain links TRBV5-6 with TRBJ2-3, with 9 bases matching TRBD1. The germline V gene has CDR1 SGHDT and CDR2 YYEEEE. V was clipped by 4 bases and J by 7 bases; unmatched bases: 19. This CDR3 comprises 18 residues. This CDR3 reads CASSPGQGLNPTAYTQYF. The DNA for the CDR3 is TGTGCCAGCAGCCCGGGACAGGGTTTAAATCCTACCGCGTATACGCAGTATTTT. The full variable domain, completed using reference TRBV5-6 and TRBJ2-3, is DAGVTQSPTHLIKTRGQQVTLRCSPKSGHDTVSWYQQALGQGPQFIFQYYEEEERQRGNFPDRFSGHQFPNYSSELNVNALLLGDSALYLCASSPGQGLNPTAYTQYFGPGTRLTVL.

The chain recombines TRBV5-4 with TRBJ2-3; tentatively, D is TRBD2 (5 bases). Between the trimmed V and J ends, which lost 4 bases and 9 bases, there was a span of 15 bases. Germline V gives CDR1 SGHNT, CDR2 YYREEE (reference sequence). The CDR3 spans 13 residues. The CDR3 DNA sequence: TGTGCCAGCAGCCCAACGGACTCGATCACGCAGTATTTT. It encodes CASSPTDSITQYF.

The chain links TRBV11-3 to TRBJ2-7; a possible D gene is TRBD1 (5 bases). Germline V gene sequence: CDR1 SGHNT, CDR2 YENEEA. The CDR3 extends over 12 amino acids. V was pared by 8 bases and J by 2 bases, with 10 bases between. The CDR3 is CASSKGPYEQYF. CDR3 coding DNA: TGTGCCAGCTCTAAGGGGCCCTACGAGCAGTACTTC.

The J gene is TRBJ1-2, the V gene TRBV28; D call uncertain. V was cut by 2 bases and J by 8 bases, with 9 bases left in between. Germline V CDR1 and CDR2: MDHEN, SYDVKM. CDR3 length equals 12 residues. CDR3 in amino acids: CASSLRAVGYTF. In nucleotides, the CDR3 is TGTGCCAGCAGTTTAAGAGCGGTCGGCTACACCTTC.

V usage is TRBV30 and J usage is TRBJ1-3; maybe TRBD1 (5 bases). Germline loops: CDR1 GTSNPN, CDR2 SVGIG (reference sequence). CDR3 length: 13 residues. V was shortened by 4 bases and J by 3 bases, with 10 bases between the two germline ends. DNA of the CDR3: TGTGCCTGGACTACGGACATTGGAAACACCATATATTTT. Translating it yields CAWTTDIGNTIYF.

The CDR3 DNA sequence: TGTGCCAGTAGTACTTACAGGGGGCCGGCAGATACGCAGTATTTT. Its protein product is CASSTYRGPADTQYF. J is TRBJ2-3 and V is TRBV19; TRBD1 matches 9 bases. The CDR3 loop spans 15 amino acids. V shed 4 bases, J shed 4 bases, and the junction held 6 bases outside the gene matches. Germline V gene sequence: CDR1 LNHDA, CDR2 SQIVND (reference sequence).

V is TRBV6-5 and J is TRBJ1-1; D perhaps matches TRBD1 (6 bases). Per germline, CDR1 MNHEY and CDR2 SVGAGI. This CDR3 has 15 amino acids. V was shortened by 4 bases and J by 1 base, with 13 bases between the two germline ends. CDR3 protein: CASSSHRAANTEAFF. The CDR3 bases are TGTGCCAGCAGTTCACACAGGGCTGCGAACACTGAAGCTTTCTTT.

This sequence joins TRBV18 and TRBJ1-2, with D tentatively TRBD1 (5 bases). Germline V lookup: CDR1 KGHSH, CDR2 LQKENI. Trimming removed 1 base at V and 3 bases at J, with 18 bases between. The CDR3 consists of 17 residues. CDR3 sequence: CASSPRISLRGDYGYTF. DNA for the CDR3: TGTGCCAGCTCACCACGTATATCTCTACGGGGGGACTATGGCTACACCTTC. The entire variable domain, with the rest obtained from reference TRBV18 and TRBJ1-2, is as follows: NAGVMQNPRHLVRRRGQEARLRCSPMKGHSHVYWYRQLPEEGLKFMVYLQKENIIDESGMPKERFSAEFPKEGPSILRIQQVVRGDSAAYFCASSPRISLRGDYGYTFGSGTRLTVV.

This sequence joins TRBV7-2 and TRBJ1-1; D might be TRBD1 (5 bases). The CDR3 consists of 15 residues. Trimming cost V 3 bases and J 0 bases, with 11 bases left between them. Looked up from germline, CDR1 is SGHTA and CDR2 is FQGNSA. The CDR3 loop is CASSFLGGVNTEAFF. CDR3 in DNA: TGTGCCAGCAGCTTCCTGGGGGGGGTGAACACTGAAGCTTTCTTT.

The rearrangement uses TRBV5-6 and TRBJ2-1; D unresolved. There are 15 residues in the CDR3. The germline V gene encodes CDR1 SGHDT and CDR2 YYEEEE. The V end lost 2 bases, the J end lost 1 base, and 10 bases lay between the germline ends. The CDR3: CASSFTAVSYNEQFF. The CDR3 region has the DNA TGTGCCAGCAGCTTTACAGCCGTGTCCTACAATGAGCAGTTCTTC.

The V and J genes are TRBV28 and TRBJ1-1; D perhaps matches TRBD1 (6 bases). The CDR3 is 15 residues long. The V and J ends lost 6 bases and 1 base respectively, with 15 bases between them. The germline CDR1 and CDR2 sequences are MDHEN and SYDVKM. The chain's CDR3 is CASRLGARWNTEAFF. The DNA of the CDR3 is TGTGCCAGCAGACTGGGGGCTCGGTGGAACACTGAAGCTTTCTTT.

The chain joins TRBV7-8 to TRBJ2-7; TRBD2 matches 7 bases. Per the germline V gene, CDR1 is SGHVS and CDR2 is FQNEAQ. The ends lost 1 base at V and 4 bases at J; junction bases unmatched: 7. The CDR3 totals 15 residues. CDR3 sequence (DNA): TGTGCCAGCAGCTTAGGAGTAGCGGGCGATTACGAGCAGTACTTC. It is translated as CASSLGVAGDYEQYF.

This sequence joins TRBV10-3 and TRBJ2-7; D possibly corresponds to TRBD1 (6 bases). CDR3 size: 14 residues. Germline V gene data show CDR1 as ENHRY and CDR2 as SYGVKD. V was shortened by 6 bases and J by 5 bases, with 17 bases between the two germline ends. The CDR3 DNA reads TGTGCCATCAGCATAACAGGGTTAAGGAACGAGCAGTACTTC. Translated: CAISITGLRNEQYF.